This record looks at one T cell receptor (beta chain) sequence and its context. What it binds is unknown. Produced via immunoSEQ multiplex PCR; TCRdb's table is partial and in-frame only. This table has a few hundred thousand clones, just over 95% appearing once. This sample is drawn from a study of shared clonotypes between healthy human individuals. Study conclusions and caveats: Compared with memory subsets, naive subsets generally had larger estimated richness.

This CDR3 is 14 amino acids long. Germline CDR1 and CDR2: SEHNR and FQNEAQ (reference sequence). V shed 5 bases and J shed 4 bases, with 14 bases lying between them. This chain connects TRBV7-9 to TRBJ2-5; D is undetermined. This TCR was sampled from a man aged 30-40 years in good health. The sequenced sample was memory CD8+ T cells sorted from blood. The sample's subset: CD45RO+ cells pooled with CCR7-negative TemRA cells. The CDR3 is CASSPGYILETQYF. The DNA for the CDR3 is TGTGCCAGCAGCCCCGGTTATATATTAGAGACCCAGTACTTC.